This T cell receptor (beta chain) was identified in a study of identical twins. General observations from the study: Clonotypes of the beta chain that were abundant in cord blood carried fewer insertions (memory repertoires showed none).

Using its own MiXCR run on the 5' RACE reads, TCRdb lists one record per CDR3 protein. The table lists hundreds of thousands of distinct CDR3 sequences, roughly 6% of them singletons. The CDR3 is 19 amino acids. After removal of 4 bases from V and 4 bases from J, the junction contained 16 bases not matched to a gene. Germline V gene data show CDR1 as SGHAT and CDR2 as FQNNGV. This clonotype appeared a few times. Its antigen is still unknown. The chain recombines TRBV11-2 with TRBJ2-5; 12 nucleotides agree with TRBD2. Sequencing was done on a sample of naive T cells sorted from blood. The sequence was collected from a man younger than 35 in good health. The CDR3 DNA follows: TGTGCCAGCAGCTCAAAAAAATGGGCTAGCGGGAGGGCCCGAGAGACCCAGTACTTC. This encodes CASSSKKWASGRARETQYF.